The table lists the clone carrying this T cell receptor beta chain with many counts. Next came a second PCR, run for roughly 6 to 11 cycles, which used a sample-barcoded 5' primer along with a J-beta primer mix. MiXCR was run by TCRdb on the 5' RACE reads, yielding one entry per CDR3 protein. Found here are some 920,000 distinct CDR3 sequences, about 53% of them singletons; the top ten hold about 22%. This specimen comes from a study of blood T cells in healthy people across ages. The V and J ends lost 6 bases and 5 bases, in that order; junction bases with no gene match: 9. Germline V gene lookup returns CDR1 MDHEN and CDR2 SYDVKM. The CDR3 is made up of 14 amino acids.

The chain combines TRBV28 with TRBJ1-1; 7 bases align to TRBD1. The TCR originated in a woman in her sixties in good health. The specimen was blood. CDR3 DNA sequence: TGTGCCAGCAGCAACCATAACAGGGGAACTGAAGCTTTCTTT. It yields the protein CASSNHNRGTEAFF.